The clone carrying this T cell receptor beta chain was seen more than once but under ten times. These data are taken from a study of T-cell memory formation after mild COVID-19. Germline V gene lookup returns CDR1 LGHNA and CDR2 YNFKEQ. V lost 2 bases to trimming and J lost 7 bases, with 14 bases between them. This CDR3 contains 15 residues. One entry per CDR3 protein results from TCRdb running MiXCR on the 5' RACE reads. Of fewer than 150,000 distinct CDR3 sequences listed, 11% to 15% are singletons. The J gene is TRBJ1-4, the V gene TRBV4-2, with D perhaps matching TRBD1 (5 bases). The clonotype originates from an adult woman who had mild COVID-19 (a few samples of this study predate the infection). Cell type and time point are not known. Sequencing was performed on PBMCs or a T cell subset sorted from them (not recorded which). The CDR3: CASSQQGDIREKLFF. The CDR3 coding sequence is TGTGCCAGCAGCCAACAAGGGGATATACGTGAAAAACTGTTTTTT.